This T cell receptor beta chain was obtained from a study of beta chain features in type 1 diabetes. Isolated RNA was reverse transcribed in full, so expressed TCRB transcripts were sequenced. About 3.7 million reads on average were seen across naive, central memory and regulatory T cell samples. TCRdb's copy holds only in-frame clones and misses some; the assay was immunoSEQ multiplex PCR. The data show around 140,000 clones, about 13% seen once. This clone was recorded a few times. Its antigen remains unidentified. Study-wide points: A potential influence of HLA type upon TCRB rearrangement remained unresolved herein. Shortening that was moderate but significant affected the TCRB CDR3s of Type 1 diabetes patients in all four CD4+ subsets.

CD45RO/CCR7/CD25/CD127/CD95/CD27 sorting isolated CD4+ naive, central memory, regulatory and stem cell-like memory cells. This TCR derives from a man younger than 30 with type 1 diabetes. The sample comprised central memory CD4+ T cells from blood.

The CDR3 nucleotides are TGCAGCGGCGGACAGTCGACGAACACTGAAGCTTTCTTT. This encodes CSGGQSTNTEAFF. V and J are TRBV29-1 and TRBJ1-1, with a tentative D call TRBD1 (6 bases). Between the trimmed V and J ends, which lost 7 bases and 1 base, there was a span of 13 bases. Per germline, CDR1 SQVTM and CDR2 ANQGSEA. The CDR3 extends over 13 amino acids. Drawing the rest from reference TRBV29-1 and TRBJ1-1, the complete variable domain is SAVISQKPSRDICQRGTSLTIQCQVDSQVTMMFWYRQQPGQSLTLIATANQGSEATYESGFVIDKFPISRPNLTFSTLTVSNMSPEDSSIYLCSGGQSTNTEAFFGQGTRLTVV.